Sequencing of this T cell receptor beta chain was carried out in a study of a mutant IDH1 vaccine in newly diagnosed glioma. Study at large: Vaccination began 4-6 weeks post radiotherapy alone, or with temozolomide cycles. Findings and caveats of the study: Most patients, around 93%, showed vaccine-induced immune responses. Pseudoprogression showed no apparent link to changes in top peripheral T cell clonotypes.

This clone was counted only a few times. Its specificity is unknown. The time point was: week 47, end of study. With topical imiquimod, each dose of the vaccine consisted of 300 ug of mutant IDH1 20-mer peptide. Patients were given eight vaccinations, scheduled in weeks 1, 3, 5, 7, 11, 15, 19 and 23. The CDR3 is 11 amino acids. Trimming left V 1 base short and J 5 bases short, with 5 bases between. CDR1 DFQATT and CDR2 SNEGSKA come from the germline V gene (reference sequence). Some clones are missing from TCRdb's copy, which holds only in-frame ones; the method was immunoSEQ multiplex PCR. The table has some 62,000 clones, 83% seen once.

The chain uses TRBV20-1 and TRBJ2-5; no firm D call. The TCR comes from a young man with glioma. The sample in question was PBMCs, obtained from a glioma patient whose treatment included an IDH1 peptide vaccine. The CDR3 DNA is TGCAGTGCTAGAGCGAGGGAGACCCAGTACTTC. Protein: CSARARETQYF.